The 8 T cell receptor beta chains below all came from one sample that was sequenced in a study of immune evolution from preneoplasia to lung adenocarcinoma. Sequencing used immunoSEQ multiplex PCR; TCRdb keeps in-frame clones, though not all of them. Of 11,000 to 15,000 clones listed, less than 90% are singletons. The source material was FFPE lung adenocarcinoma in situ tissue. These receptors were obtained from a donor aged 70 or over with lung adenocarcinoma.

The chain recombines TRBV30 with TRBJ1-1; 9 bases fit TRBD1. The V gene's germline CDR1 is GTSNPN and CDR2 SVGIG (reference sequence). The junction had 9 bases not matched to a gene; V was cut back by 3 bases and J by 10 bases. There are 13 residues in the CDR3. In DNA, the CDR3 is TGTGCCTGGAGGAACCCTCCGACAGGGGGAGCTTTCTTT. Translating gives CAWRNPPTGGAFF.

The chain has TRBV6-5 and TRBJ2-1; TRBD2 agrees at 10 bases. The CDR3 spans 14 residues. V lost 11 bases to trimming and J lost 7 bases; unmatched junction nucleotides: 11. Germline CDR1 reads MNHEY; CDR2 reads SVGAGI. CDR3 in DNA: TGTGCCTCTCGTCGGGGACTAGCGTTTAATGAGCAGTTCTTC. This encodes CASRRGLAFNEQFF.

This clone was detected only once. The chain carries TRBV27 and TRBJ1-1; D uncertain. The CDR3 has 13 residues. The ends were cut back, 2 bases at V and 1 base at J, with 5 bases in the middle. CDR1 MNHEY and CDR2 SMNVEV come from the germline V gene (reference sequence). The CDR3 nucleotides are TGTGCCAGCAGTTTAAGGGCGAACACTGAAGCTTTCTTT. Its translation is CASSLRANTEAFF.

This sequence joins TRBV21-1 and TRBJ2-7; TRBD2 is taken as the D call from the table, unchecked against the DNA. TRBV21-1 has pseudogene status. The CDR3 is made up of 10 amino acids. The CDR3 DNA reads TGTACTAGCCACTCCTACGAGCAGTACTTC. This encodes CTSHSYEQYF.

The V and J genes are TRBV7-2 and TRBJ2-1; 7 bases fit TRBD1. Germline V CDR1 and CDR2: SGHTA, FQGNSA. The CDR3 spans 12 residues. J lost 16 bases, V lost 4 bases, and 10 bases had no gene match. CDR3 bases: TGTGCCAGCAGCTCTAGGACAGGTCTTCAATTCTTC. This gives the protein CASSSRTGLQFF.

This clone was observed a handful of times. The V and J genes are TRBV5-4 and TRBJ2-5; unclear D gene. Trimming cost V 5 bases and J 2 bases, with 7 bases left between them. CDR3 length equals 12 residues. Germline assignment: CDR1 SGHNT and CDR2 YYREEE (reference sequence). CDR3 sequence reads: CASRLDQETQYF. In nucleotides, the CDR3 is TGTGCCAGCAGACTTGATCAAGAGACCCAGTACTTC.

The V call is TRBV11-2, the J call TRBJ1-5; no reliable D call. V dropped 1 base and J dropped 7 bases, with 8 bases sitting between them. CDR3 length equals 13 residues. Looked up from germline, CDR1 is SGHAT and CDR2 is FQNNGV. CDR3 sequence: CASSLGGGQPQHF. The CDR3 nucleotides are TGTGCCAGCAGCTTAGGGGGAGGGCAGCCCCAGCATTTT. The full variable domain, rest sourced from reference TRBV11-2 and TRBJ1-5, is EAGVAQSPRYKIIEKRQSVAFWCNPISGHATLYWYQQILGQGPKLLIQFQNNGVVDDSQLPKDRFSAERLKGVDSTLKIQPAKLEDSAVYLCASSLGGGQPQHFGDGTRLSIL.

This chain connects TRBV20-1 to TRBJ1-2; D ambiguous. Trimming cost V 6 bases and J 4 bases, with 9 bases left between them. The CDR3 has 11 amino acids. In germline, CDR1 is DFQATT, CDR2 SNEGSKA (reference sequence). CDR3 sequence (DNA): TGCAGTGCCATCCGGGGCTATGGCTACACCTTC. Translated, it gives CSAIRGYGYTF.